This TCR beta chain was found in a study of vaccination effects on CD4 cells after COVID-19. Concerning this clone: Its antigen is not known.

Cells that had been cultured for 9 to 10 days were the source of isolated CD4+ T cells. Each participant was given two doses of one vaccine (BNT162b2 or mRNA-1273). The CDR3 runs to 14 residues. Trimming cost V 3 bases and J 2 bases; bases outside gene matches: 2. Germline V gives CDR1 SGHRS, CDR2 YFSETQ. The table came from immunoSEQ multiplex PCR; TCRdb's copy has only in-frame clones and leaves some out. The sample has some 30,000 clones; roughly 81% are singletons. The chain carries TRBV5-1 and TRBJ2-1; 7 bases map to TRBD1. This receptor was identified in a human donor who received a COVID-19 vaccine. Here the sequenced sample was CD4+ T cells from PBMCs cultured without peptide, taken after COVID-19 vaccination. CDR3 amino acids: CASSSGQAYNEQFF. The CDR3 DNA sequence: TGCGCCAGCAGCTCCGGACAGGCCTACAATGAGCAGTTCTTC. The full variable domain, completed using reference TRBV5-1 and TRBJ2-1, is KAGVTQTPRYLIKTRGQQVTLSCSPISGHRSVSWYQQTPGQGLQFLFEYFSETQRNKGNFPGRFSGRQFSNSRSEMNVSTLELGDSALYLCASSSGQAYNEQFFGPGTRLTVL.